Sequencing of this TCR beta chain was carried out in a study of blood T cell repertoires in COVID-19. Across the whole study: The United States, Italy and Spain were the sources of the acute and convalescent COVID-19 samples. Nucleic acid was either cDNA or gDNA, and it came from T cells, B-cell-depleted T cells, or PBMCs.

Trimming removed 2 bases from V and 4 bases from J, with 15 bases in between. The CDR3 is made up of 16 amino acids. Germline CDR1 reads MNHNS; CDR2 reads SASEGT. The authors' processing: Amplification of reference gene primers was used by the study to estimate nucleated cell counts. Clones were sequenced by immunoSEQ multiplex PCR, and TCRdb holds only the in-frame ones, with some missing. Clone size and the V and J calls come from that table; the DNA yielded D and trimming. The sample records hundreds of thousands of clones, 86% being singletons. The chain combines TRBV6-1 with TRBJ1-3; maybe TRBD1 (6 bases). Sequencing was carried out using peripheral blood. This TCR came from a young woman with active or convalescent COVID-19. CDR3 in amino acids: CASSEYRAPVGNTIYF. DNA for the CDR3: TGTGCCAGCAGTGAATACAGGGCCCCGGTGGGAAACACCATATATTTT.